These 5 T cell receptor beta chains came from one sample sequenced in a study of blood T cells in healthy people across ages. A J-beta primer mix and a sample-barcoded 5' primer were used in a second PCR of roughly 6 to 12 cycles. In TCRdb, the 5' RACE reads were re-called with MiXCR into one record per CDR3 protein. The table lists around 970,000 distinct CDR3 sequences, roughly half of them singletons. Sequencing used blood. The receptors were sampled from a woman in her sixties or seventies in good health.

This sequence joins TRBV7-2 and TRBJ1-5; D possibly corresponds to TRBD1 (5 bases). The CDR3 is 15 amino acids. Germline lookup yields CDR1 SGHTA and CDR2 FQGNSA. With 6 bases removed from V and 4 bases from J, the gap between germline ends came to 16 bases. The CDR3 loop reads CASSDGWGGNQPQHF. The CDR3 DNA reads TGTGCCAGCAGTGACGGCTGGGGGGGGAATCAGCCCCAGCATTTT.

The chain joins TRBV29-1 to TRBJ2-2; D is uncertain. The CDR3 runs to 12 residues. Germline assignment: CDR1 SQVTM and CDR2 ANQGSEA. V was clipped by 6 bases and J by 0 bases, with 5 bases between them. CDR3 DNA sequence: TGCAGCGTGAGAGCGAACACCGGGGAGCTGTTTTTT. Protein sequence: CSVRANTGELFF.

In this sample, this clonotype turned up a few times. The chain couples TRBV4-1 to TRBJ2-3; tentative D call: TRBD2 (6 bases). This CDR3 has 14 amino acids. Deletions cut 1 base from V and 7 bases from J, with 12 bases between. Looked up from germline, CDR1 is MGHRA and CDR2 is YSYEKL. The CDR3 DNA sequence: TGCGCCAGCAGCCAAGCGGGACTTCCGAATACGCAGTATTTT. This sequence encodes CASSQAGLPNTQYF.

J is TRBJ2-5 and V is TRBV7-9; D not resolved. CDR1 is SEHNR and CDR2 is FQNEAQ in the germline V gene (reference sequence). The V gene lost 5 bases and the J gene lost 13 bases, with 17 bases spanning the gap. This CDR3 has 12 amino acids. CDR3 residues: CASSPAASNPYF. CDR3 bases: TGTGCCAGCAGCCCTGCGGCGTCTAACCCGTACTTC. Looking up the rest from reference TRBV7-9 and TRBJ2-5 gives the full variable domain: DTGVSQNPRHKITKRGQNVTFRCDPISEHNRLYWYRQTLGQGPEFLTYFQNEAQLEKSRLLSDRFSAERPKGSFSTLEIQRTEQGDSAMYLCASSPAASNPYFGPGTRLLVL.

The chain couples TRBV27 to TRBJ1-2; D remains ambiguous. The germline gives CDR1 MNHEY, CDR2 SMNVEV (reference sequence). This CDR3 has 14 residues. V lost 6 bases, J lost 7 bases, and 18 bases lay in between. CDR3 nucleotides: TGTGCCAGCAGCCCTCTTGGGGTGGACGGTGGCTACACCTTC. Translating it yields CASSPLGVDGGYTF.